This T cell receptor (beta chain) was retrieved from a study of T cell responses to AZD1222 COVID-19 vaccine (dated by TCRdb to the early 2020s). About the full investigation: TCR sequencing was performed for 230 to 250 trial participants, of whom roughly 200 were given two doses of AZD1222 and roughly 25 were given two doses of MenACWY control vaccine. Trial participants were enrolled by age into 18-55, 56-69 and 70-plus year subgroups, with about 150, 27 and 61 TCR-sequenced participants respectively.

Note on this clone: Its antigen is still unknown. There are no base qualities to consult, and no much larger clone falls within one base.

The CDR3 regions of human TCRbeta chains were analyzed by immunosequencing. Per the original workflow: TCRs in the repertoires were matched against a reference library of SARS-CoV-2-specific TCRs that had been generated with the MIRA antigen-specificity platform. Breadth meant the fraction of unique TCRs that were SARS-CoV-2-associated, whereas depth meant the fraction of total T cells that were SARS-CoV-2-associated. Using the MIRA data, every spike-specific TCR was mapped to the spike region that the TCR reacted to and assigned to either a CD4 or a CD8 class. Log10-transformed breadth and depth values were compared by one-way ANOVA with Sidak's multiple comparisons tests. Entries here come from immuneACCESS through TCRdb and include only in-frame sequences with V and J called. Some clones fail to appear in such tables; in the studies checked, an unresolved V gene covers under half of the shortfall, and the cause of the remainder is unknown. That table furnishes V, J and clone size, whereas the DNA furnished D and trimming. This sample has approximately 52,000 clones in its table, and around 90% of those were observed once. The ten biggest clones cover 2% to 3% of the sample.

Broader findings and caveats from the paper: Nearly half of unique spike-specific TCRs reportedly recognized epitopes outside regions mutated in the B.1.351 and B.1.1.7 variants. Conclusions about previously exposed vaccinees are limited because only 6 or 7 AZD1222 recipients were SARS-CoV-2 seropositive at baseline. CD4 TCRs associated with the vaccine covered the entire spike protein, and the dominant responses were in regions 160-218 and 743-854. Because no day 14 peak-response samples were available, repertoires were characterized only after the peak T cell response. In the small 56-69-year group, the increase in depth fell short of significance, most likely because of low power. After two AZD1222 doses, both the breadth and the depth of spike-specific TCRs were significantly higher than at day 0 and than in MenACWY recipients. Participants were mostly white British and included more females than males, and it was suggested by the authors that clonal diversity may have been underestimated.

The germline V gene (reference sequence) yields MNHEY for CDR1 and SMNVEV for CDR2. Trimming takes 3 bases from V and 7 bases from J, and the germline ends sit 16 bases apart. CDR3 length: 14 amino acids, cysteine to phenylalanine. Here the CDR3 DNA is all that survives: 42 bases in frame from base 1. Interpreted using the paper, the time point label stands for: about 28 days (+/-7) after the second vaccine dose. AZD1222 recipients whose second dose came at about 4 weeks and those whose second dose came at about 12 weeks were combined into one group, since spike-specific TCR depth and breadth did not differ between the two schedules. Vaccinee samples were obtained from the UK trials COV001 and COV002, which included a single-blind randomized controlled phase 2/3 trial of AZD1222 (ChAdOx1 nCoV-19) in healthy adults. For TCRbeta chain sequencing, PBMC samples were collected from trial participants at day 0 and at day 28 after the second dose.

The TCR originated in an adult who received the AZD1222 COVID-19 vaccine. The chain links TRBV27 with TRBJ2-7; D gene: possibly TRBD1, on 5 matching bases. Source: peripheral blood, taken 28 days after the second AZD1222 dose. In nucleotide form, the sequence is TGTGCCAGCAGTTTTTTATCCCAGGGTCGGGAGCAGTACTTC. Its product reads: CASSFLSQGREQYF.